These 18 T cell receptor beta chains were all obtained from the same sample, sequenced in a study of metastatic and nonmetastatic thyroid tumors. With MiXCR, TCRdb called clones anew from the PCR reads. The sample lists 25,000 to 35,000 clones; approximately 25% were seen once. Each patient came to thyroid surgery without any prior treatment (of any kind). The sample taken for sequencing was blood. These receptors came from a female donor with papillary thyroid cancer or a benign thyroid nodule (not recorded which). Some clones in this sample may be carry-over from other donors' samples.

This clone came up a few times. This chain joins TRBV19 and TRBJ2-2; D is possibly TRBD2 (5 bases). V was cut by 10 bases and J by 5 bases, with 17 bases left in between. Germline V gives CDR1 LNHDA, CDR2 SQIVND (reference sequence). This CDR3 spans 14 amino acids. CDR3 sequence reads: CANSASSWTGELFF. CDR3 bases: TGTGCCAATAGCGCTAGCAGCTGGACCGGGGAGCTGTTTTTT.

J is TRBJ1-2 and V is TRBV4-1; a possible D gene is TRBD1 (6 bases). V lost 0 bases and J lost 2, with 13 bases in between. From germline, CDR1 is MGHRA and CDR2 YSYEKL. The CDR3 is 16 residues long. The CDR3 DNA follows: TGCGCCAGCAGCCAAGAGGGGACCGGACAGAACTATGGCTACACCTTC. Its protein product is CASSQEGTGQNYGYTF.

This clone was seen repeatedly, ten times or more. A much bigger clone sits one base away, suggesting this may be a read error. It is likely a read error, because the conserved phenylalanine at the end of the CDR3 is missing. The chain carries TRBV20-1 and TRBJ2-7, with no clear D. V lost 2 bases and J 3 bases, leaving 8 bases between the germline ends. The CDR3 contains 12 residues. CDR1 and CDR2 (germline): DFQATT, SNEGSKA (reference sequence). This CDR3 is CSARQAVYEQYS. The CDR3 DNA reads TGCAGTGCTAGACAGGCAGTCTACGAGCAGTACTCC.

This clone was seen many times. The rearrangement links TRBV11-2 to TRBJ1-4, with a tentative D call TRBD1 (5 bases). Germline CDR1 is SGHAT and CDR2 is FQNNGV. With 1 base removed from V and 8 bases from J, the gap between germline ends came to 14 bases. The CDR3 spans 15 residues. The CDR3 loop reads CASSLGGRGTEKLFF. DNA for the CDR3: TGTGCCAGCAGCTTAGGCGGGAGAGGGACGGAAAAACTGTTTTTT.

Note on this clone: The junction does not match germline at one end; this may be a read error. This sequence joins TRBV15 and TRBJ2-7, with 12 bases aligning to TRBD1. Germline V gene data show CDR1 as LNHNV and CDR2 as YYDKDF (reference sequence). This CDR3 is 17 amino acids long. CDR3 bases: TGTGTCACCAGCAGACGTAACTGGGACAGGGGGCTTGAGGAGCAGTACTTC. It encodes CVTSRRNWDRGLEEQYF.

The V and J genes are TRBV11-2 and TRBJ2-2, with D perhaps TRBD2 (5 bases). V shed 7 bases and J shed 5 bases, with 14 bases lying between them. The CDR3 covers 14 residues. In germline, CDR1 is SGHAT, CDR2 FQNNGV. CDR3 loop: CASILRVSTGELFF. CDR3 bases: TGTGCCAGCATCTTGAGGGTTTCAACCGGGGAGCTGTTTTTT.

The chain combines TRBV27 with TRBJ2-3, with D perhaps matching TRBD1 (5 bases). From germline, CDR1 is MNHEY and CDR2 SMNVEV (reference sequence). V lost 7 bases to trimming and J lost 6 bases, with 14 bases between them. The length of the CDR3 is 13 residues. The CDR3 here is CASIHRLWDTQYF. CDR3 nucleotides: TGTGCCAGCATCCACAGGTTGTGGGATACGCAGTATTTT.

This clone was seen many times. The chain is built from TRBV4-1 and TRBJ1-5; perhaps TRBD1 as D (5 bases). V was clipped by 3 bases and J by 0 bases, with 6 bases between them. The CDR3 is 14 amino acids. Looked up from germline, CDR1 is MGHRA and CDR2 is YSYEKL. The CDR3 protein is CASSQRGSNQPQHF. CDR3 sequence (DNA): TGCGCCAGCAGCCAGAGGGGTAGCAATCAGCCCCAGCATTTT.

This clone appeared a few times. The chain joins TRBV27 to TRBJ1-2; TRBD1 agrees at 7 bases. The ends lost 4 bases at V and 7 bases at J; junction bases unmatched: 6. This CDR3 spans 13 amino acids. CDR1 is MNHEY and CDR2 is SMNVEV in the germline V gene (reference sequence). CDR3 sequence reads: CASSYRGGAGYTF. In DNA, the CDR3 is TGTGCCAGCAGTTACAGGGGAGGGGCTGGCTACACCTTC.

The chain uses TRBV6-1 and TRBJ1-2; D perhaps matches TRBD1 (6 bases). This CDR3 spans 12 amino acids. V was pared by 7 bases and J by 6 bases, with 12 bases between. Per germline, CDR1 MNHNS and CDR2 SASEGT. The CDR3 DNA sequence: TGTGCCAGCACCAGGGGCTCGGATGGCTACACCTTC. It yields the protein CASTRGSDGYTF.

J is TRBJ2-7 and V is TRBV28; TRBD1 matches 8 bases. The CDR3 spans 15 residues. Germline V gives CDR1 MDHEN, CDR2 SYDVKM. The V and J ends lost 5 bases and 0 bases, in that order; junction bases with no gene match: 6. The CDR3 region has the DNA TGTGCCAGCAGTGTATCCGGGACAGGCTCCTACGAGCAGTACTTC. Amino acids: CASSVSGTGSYEQYF.

The chain joins TRBV5-1 to TRBJ2-7, with 8 positions matching TRBD1. The CDR3 covers 16 residues. V was clipped by 0 bases and J by 8 bases; unmatched bases: 13. Germline V gives CDR1 SGHRS, CDR2 YFSETQ. The CDR3 sequence is CASSLGDGRGPGKQYF. The CDR3 bases are TGCGCCAGCAGCTTGGGGGACGGCAGGGGGCCTGGTAAGCAGTACTTC.

This chain uses TRBV6-1 with TRBJ2-5, with 11 bases fitting TRBD1. The CDR3 is 13 residues long. In germline, CDR1 is MNHNS, CDR2 SASEGT. Trimming took 6 bases from V and 5 from J; bases not matched to a gene: 2. In DNA, the CDR3 is TGTGCCAGCAGGGACAGGGGGCGGGAGACCCAGTACTTC. As protein: CASRDRGRETQYF.

This clone was detected ten times or more. A much larger clone lies a single base off, so this may be a read error. V and J are TRBV7-9 and TRBJ2-1, with D maybe TRBD2 (5 bases). The V end was cut by 3 bases, the J end by 9 bases, with 6 bases between. In germline, CDR1 is SEHNR, CDR2 FQNEAQ (reference sequence). The CDR3 is made up of 11 amino acids. CDR3 DNA sequence: TGTGCCAGCAGCTTTAGCGCTGAGCAGTTCTTC. The encoded protein is CASSFSAEQFF.

A single count supports this clone. Likely a read error: the CDR3 ends without its conserved phenylalanine or tryptophan. The limits of the CDR3 on the DNA are not certain, so only TCRdb's listed CDR3 is given. The V and J genes are TRBV30 and TRBJ2-1; no check of the table's D call, TRBD1, against the DNA was made. Germline V lookup: CDR1 GTSNPN, CDR2 SVGIG (reference sequence). The CDR3 length is 11 residues, termini included. CDR3 sequence: CAWSVPGTEFC.

This clone was observed many times. The gene calls are TRBV3-1 and TRBJ2-1; D perhaps matches TRBD2 (7 bases). The V and J ends lost 4 bases and 2 bases respectively, with 15 bases between them. The germline gives CDR1 LGHDT, CDR2 YNNKEL (reference sequence). The CDR3 contains 16 residues. The CDR3 region is CASSPGRGATYNEQFF. The CDR3 nucleotides are TGTGCCAGCAGCCCCGGTCGGGGGGCCACCTACAATGAGCAGTTCTTC.

This clone was counted a few times. One end of the junction varies from germline; a read error may be responsible. V usage is TRBV28 and J usage is TRBJ2-2, with TRBD1 matching over 8 bases. The CDR3 spans 15 residues. Per germline, CDR1 MDHEN and CDR2 SYDVKM. The CDR3 here is CASGRGTGYTVELFF. The CDR3 DNA reads as TGTGCCAGCGGAAGGGGGACAGGTTACACCGTGGAGCTGTTTTTT.

Many counts were recorded for this clone. The CDR3 coding sequence is TGTGCCAGCAACCCGTCGTCTGGGAACACTGAAGCTTTCTTT. Protein sequence: CASNPSSGNTEAFF. The chain uses TRBV12-3 or TRBV12-4 and TRBJ1-1, with D hard to call. The CDR3 has 14 residues. Trimming shortened V by 7 bases and J by 1 base, and 13 bases separated the two germline ends.